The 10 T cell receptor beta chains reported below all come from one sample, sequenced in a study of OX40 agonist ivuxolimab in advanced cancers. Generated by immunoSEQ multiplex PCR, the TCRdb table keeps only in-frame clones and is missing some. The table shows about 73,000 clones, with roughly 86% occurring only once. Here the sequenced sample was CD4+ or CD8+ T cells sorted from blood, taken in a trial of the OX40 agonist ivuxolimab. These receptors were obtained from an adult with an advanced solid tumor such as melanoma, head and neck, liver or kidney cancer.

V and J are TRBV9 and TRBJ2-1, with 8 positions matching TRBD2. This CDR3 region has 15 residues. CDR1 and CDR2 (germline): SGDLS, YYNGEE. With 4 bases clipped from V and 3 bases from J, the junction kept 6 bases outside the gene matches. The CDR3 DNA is TGTGCCAGCAGCCCCCCCGGGGGGGGCTACAATGAGCAGTTCTTC. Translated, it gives CASSPPGGGYNEQFF.

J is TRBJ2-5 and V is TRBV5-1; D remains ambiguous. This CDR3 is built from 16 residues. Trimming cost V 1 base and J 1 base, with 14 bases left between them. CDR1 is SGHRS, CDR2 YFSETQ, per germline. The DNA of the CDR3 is TGCGCCAGCAGCTTGATGCCGGCGATCCCCCAAGAGACCCAGTACTTC. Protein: CASSLMPAIPQETQYF.

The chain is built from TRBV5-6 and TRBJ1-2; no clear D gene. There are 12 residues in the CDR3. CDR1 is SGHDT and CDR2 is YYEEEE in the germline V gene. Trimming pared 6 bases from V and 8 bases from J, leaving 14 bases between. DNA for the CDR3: TGTGCCAGCAAGGAGAGCCTCCAAGGCTACACCTTC. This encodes CASKESLQGYTF.

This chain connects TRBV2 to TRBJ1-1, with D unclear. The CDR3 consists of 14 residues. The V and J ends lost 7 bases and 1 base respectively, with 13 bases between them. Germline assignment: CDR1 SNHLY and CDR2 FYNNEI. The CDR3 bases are TGTGCCAGCACAGAAGGGTGGGGGAACACTGAAGCTTTCTTT. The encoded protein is CASTEGWGNTEAFF.

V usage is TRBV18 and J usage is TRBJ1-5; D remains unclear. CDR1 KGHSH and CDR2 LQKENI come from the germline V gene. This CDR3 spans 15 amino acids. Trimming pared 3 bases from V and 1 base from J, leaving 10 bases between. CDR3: CASSPGRGSNQPQHF. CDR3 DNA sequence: TGTGCCAGCTCACCGGGCCGAGGAAGCAATCAGCCCCAGCATTTT.

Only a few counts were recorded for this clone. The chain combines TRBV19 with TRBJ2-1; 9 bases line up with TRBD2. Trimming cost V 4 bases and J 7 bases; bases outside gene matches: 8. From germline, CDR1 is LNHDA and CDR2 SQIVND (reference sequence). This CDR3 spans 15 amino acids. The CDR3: CASSKLAGPVNEQFF. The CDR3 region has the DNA TGTGCCAGTAGTAAACTAGCGGGTCCCGTAAATGAGCAGTTCTTC. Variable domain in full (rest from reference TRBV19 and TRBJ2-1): DGGITQSPKYLFRKEGQNVTLSCEQNLNHDAMYWYRQDPGQGLRLIYYSQIVNDFQKGDIAEGYSVSREKKESFPLTVTSAQKNPTAFYLCASSKLAGPVNEQFFGPGTRLTVL.

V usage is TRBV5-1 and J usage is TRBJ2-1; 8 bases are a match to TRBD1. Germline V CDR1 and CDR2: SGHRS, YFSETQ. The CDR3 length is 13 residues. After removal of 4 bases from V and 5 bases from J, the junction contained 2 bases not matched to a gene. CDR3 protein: CASSRDRNNEQFF. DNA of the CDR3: TGCGCCAGCAGCCGGGACAGGAACAATGAGCAGTTCTTC.

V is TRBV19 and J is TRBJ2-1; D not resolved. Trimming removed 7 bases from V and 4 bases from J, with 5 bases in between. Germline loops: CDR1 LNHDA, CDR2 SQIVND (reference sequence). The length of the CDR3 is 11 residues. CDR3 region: CASIEYNEQFF. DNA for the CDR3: TGTGCCAGTATCGAGTACAATGAGCAGTTCTTC.

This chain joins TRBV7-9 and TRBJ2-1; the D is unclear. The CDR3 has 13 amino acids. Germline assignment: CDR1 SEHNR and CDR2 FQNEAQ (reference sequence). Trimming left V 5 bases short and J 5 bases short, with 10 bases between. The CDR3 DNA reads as TGTGCCAGCAGCCCCCGGATTAACAATGAGCAGTTCTTC. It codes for CASSPRINNEQFF.

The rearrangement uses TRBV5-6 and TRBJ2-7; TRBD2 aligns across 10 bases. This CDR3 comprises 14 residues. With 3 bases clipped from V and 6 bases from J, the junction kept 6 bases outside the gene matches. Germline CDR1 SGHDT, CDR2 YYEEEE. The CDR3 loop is CASSSGLASGEQYF. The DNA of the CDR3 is TGTGCCAGCAGCTCGGGACTAGCGAGTGGCGAGCAGTACTTC.